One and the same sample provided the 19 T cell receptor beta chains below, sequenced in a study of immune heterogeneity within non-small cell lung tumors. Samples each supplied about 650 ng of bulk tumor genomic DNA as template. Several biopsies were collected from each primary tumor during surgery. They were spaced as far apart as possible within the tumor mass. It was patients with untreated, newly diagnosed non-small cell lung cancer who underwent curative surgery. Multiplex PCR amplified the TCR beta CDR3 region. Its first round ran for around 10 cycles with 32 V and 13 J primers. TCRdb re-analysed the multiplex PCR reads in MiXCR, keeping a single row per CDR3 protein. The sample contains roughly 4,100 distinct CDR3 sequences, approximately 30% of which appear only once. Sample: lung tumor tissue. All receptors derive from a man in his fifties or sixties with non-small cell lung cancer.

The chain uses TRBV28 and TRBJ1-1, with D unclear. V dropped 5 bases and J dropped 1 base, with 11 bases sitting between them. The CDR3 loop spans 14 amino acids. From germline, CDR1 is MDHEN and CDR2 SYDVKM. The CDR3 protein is CASSKRVWNTEAFF. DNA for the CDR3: TGTGCCAGCAGTAAAAGGGTTTGGAACACTGAAGCTTTCTTT.

CDR3 sequence: CASRGLANEQFF. As DNA, the CDR3 is TGTGCCAGCAGAGGACTAGCCAATGAGCAGTTCTTC. This chain uses TRBV5-6 with TRBJ2-1; 8 nucleotides match TRBD2. The CDR3 sequence is 12 residues long. Germline V CDR1 and CDR2: SGHDT, YYEEEE. V shed 5 bases, J shed 6 bases, and the junction held 1 base outside the gene matches.

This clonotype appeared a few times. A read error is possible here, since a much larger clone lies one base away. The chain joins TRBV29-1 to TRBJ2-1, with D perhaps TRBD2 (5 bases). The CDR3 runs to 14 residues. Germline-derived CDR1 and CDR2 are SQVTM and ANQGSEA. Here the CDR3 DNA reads TGCAGCGTCCGGAGGCAGGTTCTTAACAATGGGCAGTTCTTC. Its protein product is CSVRRQVLNNGQFF.

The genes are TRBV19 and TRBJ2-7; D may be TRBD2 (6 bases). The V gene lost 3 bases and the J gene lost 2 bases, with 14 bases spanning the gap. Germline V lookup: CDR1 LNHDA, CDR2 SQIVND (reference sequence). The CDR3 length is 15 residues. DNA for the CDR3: TGTGCCAGTAGTATTGCGGCTAGCGTTACCTACGAGCAGTACTTC. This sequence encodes CASSIAASVTYEQYF.

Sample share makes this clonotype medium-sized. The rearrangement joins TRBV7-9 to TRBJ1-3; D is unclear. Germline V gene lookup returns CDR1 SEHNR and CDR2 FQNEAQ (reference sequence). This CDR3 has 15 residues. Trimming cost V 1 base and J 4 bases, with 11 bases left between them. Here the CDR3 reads CASSLGITRGNTIYF. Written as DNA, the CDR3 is TGTGCCAGCAGCTTAGGTATTACTCGAGGAAACACCATATATTTT.

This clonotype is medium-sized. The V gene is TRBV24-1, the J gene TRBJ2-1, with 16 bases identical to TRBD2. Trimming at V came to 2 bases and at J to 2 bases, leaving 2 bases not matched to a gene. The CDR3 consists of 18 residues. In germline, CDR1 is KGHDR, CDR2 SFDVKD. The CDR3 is CATSDYGTSGRAYNEQFF. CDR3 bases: TGTGCCACCAGTGATTATGGGACTAGCGGGAGGGCCTACAATGAGCAGTTCTTC.

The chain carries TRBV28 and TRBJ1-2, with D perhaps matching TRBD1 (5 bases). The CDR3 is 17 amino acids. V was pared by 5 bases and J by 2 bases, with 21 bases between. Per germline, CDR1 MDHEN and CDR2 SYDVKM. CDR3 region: CASSLSGLGLSNYGYTF. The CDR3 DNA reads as TGTGCCAGCAGTCTGTCTGGCTTGGGACTTTCAAACTATGGCTACACCTTC.

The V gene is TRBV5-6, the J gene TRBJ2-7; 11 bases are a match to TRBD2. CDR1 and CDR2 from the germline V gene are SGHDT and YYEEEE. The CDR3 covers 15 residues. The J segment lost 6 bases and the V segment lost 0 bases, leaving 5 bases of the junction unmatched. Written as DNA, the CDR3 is TGTGCCAGCAGCTTGGTTACTAGCGGGGGTCTCGAGCAGTACTTC. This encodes CASSLVTSGGLEQYF.

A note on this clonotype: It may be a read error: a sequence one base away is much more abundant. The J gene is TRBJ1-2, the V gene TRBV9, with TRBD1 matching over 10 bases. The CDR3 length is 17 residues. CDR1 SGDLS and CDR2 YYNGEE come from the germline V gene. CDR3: CVSSGQTGGARNYGYTF. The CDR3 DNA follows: TGTGTCAGCAGCGGCCAGACAGGGGGCGCGCGGAACTATGGCTACACCTTC.

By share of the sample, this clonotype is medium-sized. CDR3 sequence: CAWETYLVGSSYGYTF. CDR3 sequence (DNA): TGTGCCTGGGAGACCTACCTGGTGGGTAGTAGCTATGGCTACACCTTC. J is TRBJ1-2 and V is TRBV30; unclear D gene. The germline CDR1 and CDR2 sequences are GTSNPN and SVGIG (reference sequence). Trimming took 5 bases from V and 4 from J, leaving 23 bases between them. The CDR3 contains 16 residues.

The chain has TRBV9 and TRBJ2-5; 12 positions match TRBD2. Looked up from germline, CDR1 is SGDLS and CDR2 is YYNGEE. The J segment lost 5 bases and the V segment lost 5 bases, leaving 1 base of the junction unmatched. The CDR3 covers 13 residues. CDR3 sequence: CASSTSGRETQYF. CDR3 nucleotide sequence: TGTGCCAGCAGTACTAGCGGGAGGGAGACCCAGTACTTC.

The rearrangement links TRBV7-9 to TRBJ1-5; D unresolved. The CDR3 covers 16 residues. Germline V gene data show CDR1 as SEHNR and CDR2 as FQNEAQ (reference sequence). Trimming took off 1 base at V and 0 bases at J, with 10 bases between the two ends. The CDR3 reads CASSLDAADSNQPQHF. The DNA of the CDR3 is TGTGCCAGCAGCTTAGACGCGGCTGATAGCAATCAGCCCCAGCATTTT.

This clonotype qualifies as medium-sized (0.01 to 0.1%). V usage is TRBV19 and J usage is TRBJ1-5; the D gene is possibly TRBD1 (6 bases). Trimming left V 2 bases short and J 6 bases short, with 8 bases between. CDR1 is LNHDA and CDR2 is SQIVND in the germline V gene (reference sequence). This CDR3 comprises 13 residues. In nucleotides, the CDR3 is TGTGCCAGTAGTATACAACAGGGTCAGCCCCAGCATTTT. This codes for CASSIQQGQPQHF.

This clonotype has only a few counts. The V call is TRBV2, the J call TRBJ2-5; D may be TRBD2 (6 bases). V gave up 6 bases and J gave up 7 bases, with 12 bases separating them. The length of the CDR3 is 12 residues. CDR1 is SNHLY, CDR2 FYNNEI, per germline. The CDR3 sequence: CASRGDSGTQYF. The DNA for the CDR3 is TGTGCCAGCAGGGGGGACTCCGGGACCCAGTACTTC.

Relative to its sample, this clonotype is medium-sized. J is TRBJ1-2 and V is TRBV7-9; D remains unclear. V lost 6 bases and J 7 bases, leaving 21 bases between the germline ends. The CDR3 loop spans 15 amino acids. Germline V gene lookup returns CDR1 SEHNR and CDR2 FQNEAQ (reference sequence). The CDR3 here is CASRPDTADSGGYTF. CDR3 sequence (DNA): TGTGCCAGCAGGCCCGACACGGCGGATTCCGGTGGCTACACCTTC.

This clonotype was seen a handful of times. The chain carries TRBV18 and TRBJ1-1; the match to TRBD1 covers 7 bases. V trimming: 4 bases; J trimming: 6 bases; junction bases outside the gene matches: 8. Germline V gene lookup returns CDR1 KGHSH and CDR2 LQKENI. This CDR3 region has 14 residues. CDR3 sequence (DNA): TGTGCCAGCTCACTACAGGGGCGTAACGCTGAAGCTTTCTTT. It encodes CASSLQGRNAEAFF.

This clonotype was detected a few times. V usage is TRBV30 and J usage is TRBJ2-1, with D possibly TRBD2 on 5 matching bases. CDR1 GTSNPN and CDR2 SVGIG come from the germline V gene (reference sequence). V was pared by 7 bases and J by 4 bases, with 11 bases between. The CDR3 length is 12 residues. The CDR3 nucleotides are TGTGCCTACCGACTAATTTACAATGAGCAGTTCTTC. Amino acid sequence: CAYRLIYNEQFF.

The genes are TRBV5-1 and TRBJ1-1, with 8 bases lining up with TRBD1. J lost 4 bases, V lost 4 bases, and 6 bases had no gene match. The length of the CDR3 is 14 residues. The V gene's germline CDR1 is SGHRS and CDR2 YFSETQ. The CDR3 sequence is CASSPTGVVTEAFF. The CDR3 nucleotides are TGCGCCAGCAGCCCGACAGGGGTCGTCACTGAAGCTTTCTTT. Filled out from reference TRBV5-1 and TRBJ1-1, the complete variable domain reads KAGVTQTPRYLIKTRGQQVTLSCSPISGHRSVSWYQQTPGQGLQFLFEYFSETQRNKGNFPGRFSGRQFSNSRSEMNVSTLELGDSALYLCASSPTGVVTEAFFGQGTRLTVV.

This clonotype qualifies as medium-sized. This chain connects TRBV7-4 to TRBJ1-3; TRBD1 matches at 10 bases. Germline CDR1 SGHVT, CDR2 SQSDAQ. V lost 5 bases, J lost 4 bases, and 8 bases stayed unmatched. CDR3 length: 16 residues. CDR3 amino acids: CASSERQGAWGNTIYF. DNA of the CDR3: TGTGCCAGCAGCGAGCGACAGGGGGCGTGGGGAAACACCATATATTTT.